This T cell receptor (beta chain) was found in a study of blood T cell repertoires in COVID-19. About the research overall: The analysed material was cDNA or gDNA that came from T cells, B-cell-depleted T cells, or PBMCs.

Germline CDR1 is LNHDA and CDR2 is SQIVND (reference sequence). Trimming cost V 5 bases and J 4 bases, with 6 bases left between them. This CDR3 is built from 12 residues. Original handling: Reference gene primer amplification gave nucleated cell count estimates. Repertoires were generated with immunoSEQ multiplex PCR, while TCRdb's copy carries only in-frame clones and drops some. D and trimming come from the DNA, and the V and J calls and clone size come from that table. The sample lists about 220,000 clones, about 90% occurring once. The chain has TRBV19 and TRBJ1-5, with no clear D. The TCR comes from a man aged 35 to 55 with active or convalescent COVID-19. The sample taken for sequencing was peripheral blood. The CDR3 loop is CASSFQNQPQHF. The CDR3 DNA sequence: TGTGCCAGTAGTTTCCAGAATCAGCCCCAGCATTTT.